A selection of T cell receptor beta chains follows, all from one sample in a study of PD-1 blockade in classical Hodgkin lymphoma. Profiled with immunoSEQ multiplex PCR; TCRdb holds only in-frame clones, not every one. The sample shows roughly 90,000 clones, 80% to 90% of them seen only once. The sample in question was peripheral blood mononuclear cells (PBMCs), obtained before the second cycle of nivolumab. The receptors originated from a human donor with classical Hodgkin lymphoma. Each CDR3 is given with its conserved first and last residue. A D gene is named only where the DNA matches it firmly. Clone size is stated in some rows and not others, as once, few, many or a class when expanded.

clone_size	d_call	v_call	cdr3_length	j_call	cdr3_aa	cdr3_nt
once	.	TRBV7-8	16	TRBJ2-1	CASSPFTGSSYNEQFF	TGTGCCAGCAGCCCTTTCACTGGGAGCTCCTACAATGAGCAGTTCTTC
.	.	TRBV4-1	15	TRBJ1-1	CASSQLAGGNTEAFF	TGCGCCAGCAGCCAGTTGGCCGGGGGGAACACTGAAGCTTTCTTT
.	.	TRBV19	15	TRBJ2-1	CASSIVAGSYNEQFF	TGTGCCAGTAGTATAGTTGCGGGCTCCTACAATGAGCAGTTCTTC
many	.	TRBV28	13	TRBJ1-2	CASSLSGDYGYTF	TGTGCCAGCAGCCTGTCAGGGGACTATGGCTACACCTTC
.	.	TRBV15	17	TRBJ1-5	CATSRERAGNSNQPQHF	TGTGCCACCAGCAGAGAAAGGGCAGGCAATAGCAATCAGCCCCAGCATTTT
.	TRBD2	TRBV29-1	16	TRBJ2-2	CSALGLAGVRAGELFF	TGCAGCGCCCTGGGACTAGCGGGAGTTCGAGCCGGGGAGCTGTTTTTT
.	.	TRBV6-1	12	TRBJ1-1	CASSGWDTEAFF	TGTGCCAGCTCCGGGTGGGACACTGAAGCTTTCTTT
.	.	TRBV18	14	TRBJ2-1	CASSPGSAYNEQFF	TGTGCCAGCTCACCCGGTTCGGCCTACAATGAGCAGTTCTTC
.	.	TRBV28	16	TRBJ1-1	CASSLDDLLVGTEAFF	TGTGCCAGCAGTTTGGACGACTTACTGGTCGGCACTGAAGCTTTCTTT
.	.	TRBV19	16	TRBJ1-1	CASAPGVGSIGTEAFF	TGTGCCAGTGCCCCCGGGGTAGGGTCGATTGGAACTGAAGCTTTCTTT
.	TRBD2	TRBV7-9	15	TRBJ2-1	CASSFGLAGVNEQFF	TGTGCCAGCAGCTTTGGTCTAGCGGGAGTTAATGAGCAGTTCTTC
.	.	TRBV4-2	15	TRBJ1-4	CASRPRHATNEKLFF	TGTGCCAGCAGACCTCGACACGCAACTAATGAAAAACTGTTTTTT
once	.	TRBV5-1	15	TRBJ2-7	CASREGHQSSYEQYF	TGCGCCAGCCGCGAGGGACACCAGAGCTCCTACGAGCAGTACTTC
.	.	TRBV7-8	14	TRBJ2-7	CASSLVGGRNEQYF	TGTGCCAGCAGCTTAGTAGGAGGGAGGAACGAGCAGTACTTC
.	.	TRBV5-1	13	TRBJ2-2	CASSYWTSGELFF	TGCGCCAGCAGCTATTGGACCTCCGGGGAGCTGTTTTTT
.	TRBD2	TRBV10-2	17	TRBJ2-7	CASSDRRTSETPYEQYF	TGCGCCAGCAGTGACCGAAGGACTAGCGAGACCCCCTACGAGCAGTACTTC
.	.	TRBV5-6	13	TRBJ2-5	CASSRIRIGTQYF	TGTGCCAGCAGCCGCATCAGAATAGGGACCCAGTACTTC
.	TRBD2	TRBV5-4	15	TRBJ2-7	CASSPGTSGPYEQYF	TGTGCCAGCAGCCCCGGGACTAGCGGTCCCTACGAGCAGTACTTC
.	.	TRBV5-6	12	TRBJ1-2	CASSFGGSGYTF	TGTGCCAGCAGCTTTGGGGGTAGTGGCTACACCTTC
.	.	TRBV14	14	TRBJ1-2	CASSQDRGQYGYTF	TGTGCCAGCAGCCAAGATCGAGGACAGTATGGCTACACCTTC
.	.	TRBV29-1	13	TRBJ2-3	CSAGGADRDTQYF	TGCAGCGCCGGAGGGGCGGACAGAGATACGCAGTATTTT
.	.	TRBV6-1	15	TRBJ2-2	CASSDWGRRTGELFF	TGTGCCAGCAGTGACTGGGGGAGGAGGACCGGGGAGCTGTTTTTT
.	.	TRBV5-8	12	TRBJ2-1	CASSPINNEQFF	TGTGCCAGCAGCCCCATTAACAATGAGCAGTTCTTC
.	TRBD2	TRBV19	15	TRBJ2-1	CASSLSGRSADEQFF	TGTGCCAGTAGTCTCAGCGGGAGGAGCGCCGATGAGCAGTTCTTC
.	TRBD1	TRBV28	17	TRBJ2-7	CASRDRDRGPLYGEQYF	TGTGCCAGCAGGGACCGGGACAGGGGGCCCCTTTACGGCGAGCAGTACTTC
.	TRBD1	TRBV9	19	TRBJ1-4	CASSEGGRVSGATNEKLFF	TGTGCCAGCAGCGAAGGGGGCAGGGTGAGCGGAGCAACTAATGAAAAACTGTTTTTT
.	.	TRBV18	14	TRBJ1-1	CASSPLYANTEAFF	TGTGCCAGCTCACCATTGTACGCGAACACTGAAGCTTTCTTT
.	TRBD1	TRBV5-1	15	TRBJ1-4	CASSLATGNNEKLFF	TGCGCCAGCAGCTTGGCGACAGGGAATAATGAAAAACTGTTTTTT
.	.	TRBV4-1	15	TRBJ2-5	CASSQVPTVKETQYF	TGCGCCAGCAGCCAGGTTCCGACTGTAAAAGAGACCCAGTACTTC
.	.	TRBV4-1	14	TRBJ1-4	CASSQVWGNEKLFF	TGCGCCAGCAGCCAAGTATGGGGGAATGAAAAACTGTTTTTT
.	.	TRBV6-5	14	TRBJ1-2	CASSYDAWNYGYTF	TGTGCCAGCAGTTATGATGCTTGGAACTATGGCTACACCTTC
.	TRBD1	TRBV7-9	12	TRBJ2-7	CASTGQGDEQYF	TGTGCCAGCACGGGACAGGGGGACGAGCAGTACTTC
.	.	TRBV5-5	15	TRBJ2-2	CASSWAAGFAGELFF	TGTGCCAGCAGCTGGGCCGCGGGGTTTGCCGGGGAGCTGTTTTTT
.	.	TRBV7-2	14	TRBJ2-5	CASSLGLYQETQYF	TGTGCCAGCAGCTTGGGGTTATACCAAGAGACCCAGTACTTC
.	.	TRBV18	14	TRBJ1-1	CASSSTAVNTEAFF	TGTGCCAGCTCGTCGACAGCGGTGAACACTGAAGCTTTCTTT
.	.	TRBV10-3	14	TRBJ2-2	CAMSVGEDTGELFF	TGTGCCATGTCCGTGGGTGAGGACACCGGGGAGCTGTTTTTT
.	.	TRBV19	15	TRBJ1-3	CASSIIPRAGNTIYF	TGTGCCAGTAGTATTATCCCCCGGGCTGGAAACACCATATATTTT
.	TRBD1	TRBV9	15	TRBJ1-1	CASSPLGTANTEAFF	TGTGCCAGCAGCCCCCTTGGGACAGCGAACACTGAAGCTTTCTTT
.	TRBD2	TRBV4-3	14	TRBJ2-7	CASSQAGLAHEQYF	TGCGCCAGCAGCCAGGCGGGACTAGCCCACGAGCAGTACTTC